This T cell receptor (beta chain) was identified during a study of T cell responses to AZD1222 COVID-19 vaccine. Repertoires were generated with immunoSEQ multiplex PCR, while TCRdb's copy carries only in-frame clones and drops some. Seen here are about 72,000 clones, roughly nine tenths observed once, and the top ten hold under 30%. The V and J ends lost 3 bases and 8 bases respectively, with 22 bases between them. Germline CDR1 and CDR2: KGHSH and LQKENI. This CDR3 has 16 residues. The sequence was obtained from an adult who received the AZD1222 COVID-19 vaccine. The sequencing here drew on peripheral blood, taken 28 days after the second AZD1222 dose. The chain is built from TRBV18 and TRBJ1-2; unclear D gene. The CDR3 spells CASSPTTARRARGYTF. In DNA form, the CDR3 reads TGTGCCAGCTCACCTACCACAGCCCGACGCGCAAGAGGCTACACCTTC.